This T cell receptor beta chain was identified during a study of neurological immune-mediated disorders (dated by TCRdb to between 2019 and 2020). For context, the study as a whole: Peripheral blood TCR-beta repertoires from HTLV-I-associated myelopathy (HAM/TSP) patients, multiple sclerosis patients and healthy controls were compared by UMI-based sequencing. The cohort comprised 68 subjects: roughly 15 HAM/TSP patients, around 35 multiple sclerosis patients and around 20 healthy controls. Longitudinal samples, technical triplicates and paired sorted CD4+ and CD8+ T-cell subsets, alongside PBMC samples, were included among the 90 to 130 TCR-beta libraries.

Ten or more counts support this clonotype. No antigen is known for it. Base quality data are lacking; no much larger clone is found one base away. cDNA was synthesized by template-switch 5'RACE using a primer with a 10-nucleotide random unique molecular identifier that tagged each TCR transcript. Every sequencing run covered 15-18 subjects and yielded more than 170 million TCR-beta sequences. The RNeasy kit was used to extract total RNA. The KAPA Real-time Library Amplification kit was used to amplify TCR-beta VDJ regions with primers for the TCR constant region and the 5'RACE anchor. Sample indexes and Illumina adaptors were added in a first PCR, and a second PCR then increased library yield. The roughly 650 bp TCR product was size-selected on a 2% E-gel SizeSelection system after Ampure bead purification. Before pooling, library quality was checked on a Bioanalyzer, concentration was measured with Qubit, and libraries were quantified with the Kapa Library Quantification kit. An Illumina HiSeq 2500 was used to sequence the libraries paired-end at 2 x 150 bp. To increase sequence diversity, roughly 23-30% phiX was spiked into each library pool. The study's processing was this. The UMI-based MiGEC pipeline processed quality-filtered reads and removed over 80% of raw TCR sequences during error correction. IMGT germline references were used for aligning VDJ genes, and each clonotype was defined as a unique CDR3 amino acid sequence together with its V-J genes. Clonal expansion, Shannon diversity and CDR3 relatedness (CalcPairwiseDistances, ClusterSamples) were evaluated with VDJtools, and phylogenetic trees were built with CLCbio workbench. Using coefficient-of-variation modelling across technical triplicates, the study counted a clone as expanded if it had at least 8 unique UMIs. Using fastp trimming at Q25 and MiXCR clonotype assembly, TCRdb reanalyzed the public sequencing data and kept in-frame beta chains. Here each entry gathers all rows of one CDR3 protein and keeps the most common genes and DNA. The V and J calls and clone size are TCRdb's, not the authors'. The sample has roughly 32,000 distinct CDR3 sequences on record, roughly 15% of them singletons. The top ten hold about 28% of the sample.

Summary of the overall study and its limitations: TCR clonal expansion was greatest in HAM/TSP patients and smallest in MS patients, who ranked below even healthy controls. No identical CDR3 amino acid sequences were found to be shared among expanded clones across subjects, suggesting that TCR-beta repertoires were private in all groups.

Healthy controls were blood bank volunteers in Maryland, USA. Libraries from unsorted PBMCs were made from 2 million PBMCs kept in RNAlater at -80 degrees C until RNA extraction. Peripheral blood was subjected to Ficoll-Hypaque density gradient centrifugation to isolate PBMCs, which were then cryopreserved in liquid nitrogen. The TCR originated in an older man in good health. The material sequenced was PBMCs.

CDR3 sequence: CASSLGAGGYTF. The DNA sequence is as follows: TGTGCCAGCAGCTTGGGAGCAGGGGGCTACACCTTC. Recombination connected TRBV5-6 to TRBJ1-2; matching of 5 bases hints at TRBD1 as the D gene. Via the germline V gene, CDR1 is SGHDT and CDR2 YYEEEE. The junction shows trimming of 0 bases on V and 8 bases on J, plus 8 bases between the germline ends. From the cysteine up to the phenylalanine, the CDR3 has a length of 12 residues. CDR3 DNA only is kept here, 36 bases in frame from base 1.